Each of the 7 T cell receptor beta chains below was sequenced from the same sample in a study of blood T cell repertoires in COVID-19. Here immunoSEQ multiplex PCR was the method, and the copy in TCRdb shows in-frame clones only, minus some. This repertoire shows approximately 170,000 clones, around 84% found once; its top ten account for about 8%. Input material: PBMCs or T cells enriched from blood (not recorded which). Receptors were obtained from a woman in her fifties or sixties who had recovered from COVID-19.

V is TRBV27 and J is TRBJ1-3; possible D gene TRBD1, 6 bases. The CDR3 covers 15 residues. Germline V gene sequence: CDR1 MNHEY, CDR2 SMNVEV (reference sequence). Trimming cost V 6 bases and J 0 bases, with 12 bases left between them. The CDR3 here is CASRNTGSSGNTIYF. CDR3 in DNA: TGTGCCAGCAGAAACACAGGGAGCTCTGGAAACACCATATATTTT.

CDR3 nucleotide sequence: TGTGCCAGTAGCACCAGGACAGGGGCTAGCAATCAGCCCCAGCATTTT. Encoded protein: CASSTRTGASNQPQHF. The chain recombines TRBV19 with TRBJ1-5, with 9 bases aligning to TRBD1. The germline gives CDR1 LNHDA, CDR2 SQIVND (reference sequence). This CDR3 spans 16 amino acids. V gave up 6 bases and J gave up 0 bases; unmatched junction bases: 6.

The V call is TRBV6-5, the J call TRBJ1-6; 8 bases line up with TRBD1. In germline, CDR1 is MNHEY, CDR2 SVGAGI. V lost 11 bases and J lost 0; bases outside the gene matches: 6. The CDR3 sequence is 15 residues long. The CDR3, as DNA: TGTGCCGGTGGACAGGGCAACTCCTATAATTCACCCCTCCACTTT. Protein: CAGGQGNSYNSPLHF.

The sample holds a few counts of this clone. This sequence joins TRBV6-5 and TRBJ1-3, with D hard to call. Germline V gene data show CDR1 as MNHEY and CDR2 as SVGAGI. Trimming shortened V by 5 bases and J by 0 bases, and 11 bases separated the two germline ends. CDR3 length: 15 residues. This CDR3 reads CASSRFRVSGNTIYF. In nucleotides, the CDR3 is TGTGCCAGCAGTCGTTTTCGGGTCTCTGGAAACACCATATATTTT.

This sequence joins TRBV19 and TRBJ2-3, with D uncertain. Per germline, CDR1 LNHDA and CDR2 SQIVND (reference sequence). The CDR3 spans 14 residues. V was trimmed by 1 base and J by 6 bases, leaving 11 bases between them. The CDR3 protein is CASSIGRGADTQYF. Written as DNA, the CDR3 is TGTGCCAGTAGTATAGGCCGAGGCGCGGATACGCAGTATTTT.

This clone has a handful of counts. The chain joins TRBV28 to TRBJ2-3; D is unclear. Germline V gene data show CDR1 as MDHEN and CDR2 as SYDVKM. Trimming pared 5 bases from V and 2 bases from J, leaving 20 bases between. CDR3 length: 17 amino acids. CDR3 coding DNA: TGTGCCAGCAGTCCCTCTCCTAGTATGTCTATCACAGATACGCAGTATTTT. It is translated as CASSPSPSMSITDTQYF.

The rearrangement uses TRBV29-1 and TRBJ2-1, with a tentative D call TRBD2 (6 bases). The ends were cut back, 8 bases at V and 9 bases at J, with 20 bases in the middle. The CDR3 sequence is 13 residues long. CDR1 and CDR2 (germline): SQVTM, ANQGSEA. In DNA, the CDR3 is TGCAGCTCTATGGTTGGAGGGGTGAGTGAGCAGTTCTTC. As protein: CSSMVGGVSEQFF.